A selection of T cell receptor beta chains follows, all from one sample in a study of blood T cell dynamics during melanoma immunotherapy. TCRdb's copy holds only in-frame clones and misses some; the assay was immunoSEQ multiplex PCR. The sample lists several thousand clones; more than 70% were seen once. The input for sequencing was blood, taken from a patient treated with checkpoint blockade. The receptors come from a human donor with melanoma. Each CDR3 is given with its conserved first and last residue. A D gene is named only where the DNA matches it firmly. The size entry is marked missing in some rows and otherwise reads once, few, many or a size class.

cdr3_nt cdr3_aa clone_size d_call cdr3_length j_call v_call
TGTGCCAGCAGCTTGGACAGTGACCTCTATGGCTACACCTTC CASSLDSDLYGYTF - - 14 TRBJ1-2 TRBV7-9
TGCGCCAGCAGCTTGGCGACAGGCGGAAACACCATATATTTT CASSLATGGNTIYF - - 14 TRBJ1-3 TRBV5-1
TGTGCCAGTAGGGCCGACAGGATCTATGGCTACACCTTC CASRADRIYGYTF - - 13 TRBJ1-2 TRBV19
TGTGCCAGTCACAGGGGGTTGGACACTGAAGCTTTCTTT CASHRGLDTEAFF - TRBD1 13 TRBJ1-1 TRBV19
TGCAGTGCAAGGACGGACACTGAAGCTTTCTTT CSARTDTEAFF - - 11 TRBJ1-1 TRBV20-1
TGTACCTGGAGTTGGGGGCCCCAGCCCCAGCATTTT CTWSWGPQPQHF - - 12 TRBJ1-5 TRBV30
TGCGCCAGCAGAGAAAACCAAGAGACCCAGTACTTC CASRENQETQYF - - 12 TRBJ2-5 TRBV5-1
TGCGCCAGCAGCCATTCCTCCTGGGACAGGGCGAAGACTATTTTAGGCTACACCTTC CASSHSSWDRAKTILGYTF - TRBD1 19 TRBJ1-2 TRBV4-1
TGTGCCAGTGCCGACAGGCCCAATGAAAAACTGTTTTTT CASADRPNEKLFF - - 13 TRBJ1-4 TRBV19
TGTGCCAGCAGCTTGGATCTTAAGGGGCGGGGAAACACCATATATTTT CASSLDLKGRGNTIYF - - 16 TRBJ1-3 TRBV5-4
TGTGCCAGCGTATCAGGGGCCTGGAGCAATCAGCCCCAGCATTTT CASVSGAWSNQPQHF - - 15 TRBJ1-5 TRBV6-1
TGTGCCAGCAGTTTTGTTACAGGGGACGGTGGCTACACCTTC CASSFVTGDGGYTF - TRBD1 14 TRBJ1-2 TRBV5-5
TGTGCCAGCAGTTTACAGGGGGCTAAGGGCTACACCTTC CASSLQGAKGYTF - TRBD1 13 TRBJ1-2 TRBV28
TGCGCCAGCAGCCGGGGGGACAGTTCCTACGAGCAGTACTTC CASSRGDSSYEQYF - - 14 TRBJ2-7 TRBV5-1
TGTGCCAGCAGTGAGAAAATGGGCCAGACCTCTCAAATGGGGTATGGCTACACCTTC CASSEKMGQTSQMGYGYTF - - 19 TRBJ1-2 TRBV2
TGCAGCGTTGGAGAATATGGCTACACCTTC CSVGEYGYTF - - 10 TRBJ1-2 TRBV29-1
TGTGCCAGCAGCCTCGGCGGCCGGGGGCGCGAAAAACTGTTTTTT CASSLGGRGREKLFF once - 15 TRBJ1-4 TRBV11-1
TGTGCCAGCAGTTCCCCCAAAATAGGACAGAAATTCCTCTACGAGCAGTACTTC CASSSPKIGQKFLYEQYF - - 18 TRBJ2-7 TRBV28
TGTGCCAGCAGTTTTTCGGGGACTCAAGCTTTCTTT CASSFSGTQAFF - - 12 TRBJ1-1 TRBV28
TGCGCCAGCAGCCAAGGGCCGGGTGAGGACTATAATTCACCCCTCCACTTT CASSQGPGEDYNSPLHF - - 17 TRBJ1-6 TRBV4-1
TGTGCCAGCAGTGCTCGATTGACAGGGGACACTGAAGCTTTCTTT CASSARLTGDTEAFF - TRBD1 15 TRBJ1-1 TRBV6-1
TGTGCCACCAGCAGCGGTGGGCAGCACTATAATTCACCCCTCCACTTT CATSSGGQHYNSPLHF - - 16 TRBJ1-6 TRBV15
TGCGCCAGCAGTGAGTCGTCAGGAATATATGGCTACACCTTC CASSESSGIYGYTF - - 14 TRBJ1-2 TRBV10-2
TGCGCCAGCAGCGTTCAGGGGTCTAATGAAAAACTGTTTTTT CASSVQGSNEKLFF - - 14 TRBJ1-4 TRBV5-1
TGTGCCAGCAGCAATAGCGGGGACCCCAGCTCCTACAATGAGCAGTTCTTC CASSNSGDPSSYNEQFF - TRBD2 17 TRBJ2-1 TRBV13
TGCGCCAGCAGCTTGGAGGGAACAGGAGGCAATGGCTACACCTTC CASSLEGTGGNGYTF few - 15 TRBJ1-2 TRBV5-1
TGTGCCAGCAGTTACTCCGACAGACTCTATGGCTACACCTTC CASSYSDRLYGYTF - - 14 TRBJ1-2 TRBV6-5
TGCAGCGTGTACACAGCTTTCTCTGGGGCCAACGTCCTGACTTTC CSVYTAFSGANVLTF once - 15 TRBJ2-6 TRBV29-1
TGCGCCAGCAGCCTCGGGGGCAGGGCCGCCTACGAGCAGTACTTC CASSLGGRAAYEQYF - - 15 TRBJ2-7 TRBV5-1
TGTGCCAGCAGTTTCCGTTTATGGGGGGCGCGGACTGAAGCTTTCTTT CASSFRLWGARTEAFF - - 16 TRBJ1-1 TRBV27
TGTGCCAGTAGTACGGGGGACAGAAACATTCAGTACTTC CASSTGDRNIQYF - - 13 TRBJ2-4 TRBV19